These 22 T cell receptor beta chains share one sample of origin, sequenced in a study of tumor and adjacent non-tumor tissue in lung cancer. No cell sorting was done before RNA was extracted from the tissue. TCRbeta libraries were built with three rounds of nested PCR, modified from ARM-PCR. A single record per CDR3 protein comes from TCRdb applying MiXCR to the multiplex PCR reads. The table lists about 200,000 distinct CDR3 sequences, 70% to 75% of them singletons, with about 25% in the top ten. The sequencing sample was made of lung tumor tissue. The receptor source for this set is a man aged 55 to 69 with non-small cell lung cancer.

The genes are TRBV5-5 and TRBJ2-3; the D gene is possibly TRBD2 (5 bases). This CDR3 is 15 amino acids long. Germline values: CDR1 SGHKS, CDR2 YYEKEE (reference sequence). The germline V and J ends were trimmed by 0 bases and 4 bases, with 12 bases remaining between them. CDR3 residues: CASSLEEASADTQYF. The CDR3 DNA follows: TGTGCCAGCAGCTTGGAGGAGGCCAGCGCAGATACGCAGTATTTT.

The J gene is TRBJ1-4, the V gene TRBV20-1, with D perhaps matching TRBD1 (6 bases). This CDR3 spans 15 amino acids. Germline-derived CDR1 and CDR2 are DFQATT and SNEGSKA (reference sequence). Trimming left V 7 bases short and J 4 bases short, with 19 bases between. CDR3 region: CSVIKTGTFNEKLFF. CDR3 coding DNA: TGCAGTGTCATCAAGACTGGGACATTTAATGAAAAACTGTTTTTT.

Comment on this clonotype: Sequence at one end of the junction differs from germline and may be a read error. V gene TRBV12-5 combines with J gene TRBJ1-5, with 12 nucleotides matching TRBD1. Germline V CDR1 and CDR2: LGHNT, FRNRAP. This CDR3 comprises 16 residues. CDR3 DNA sequence: TGTGCTAGTGGCCCCGGGACAGGGGGCTCGGGACAGCCCCTGCATTTT. Protein sequence: CASGPGTGGSGQPLHF.

Of note for this clonotype: A read error may account for a junction end that differs from germline. V usage is TRBV29-1 and J usage is TRBJ1-1; D not resolved. Germline V gene sequence: CDR1 SQVTM, CDR2 ANQGSEA. The CDR3 totals 14 residues. The chain's CDR3 is CSVQDGLLNTEAFF. CDR3 nucleotide sequence: TGTAGCGTCCAAGATGGGCTCTTGAACACTGAAGCTTTCTTT. The variable domain in full, completed from reference TRBV29-1 and TRBJ1-1, reads SAVISQKPSRDICQRGTSLTIQCQVDSQVTMMFWYRQQPGQSLTLIATANQGSEATYESGFVIDKFPISRPNLTFSTLTVSNMSPEDSSIYLCSVQDGLLNTEAFFGQGTRLTVV.

About this clonotype: A read error may account for a junction end that differs from germline. V gene TRBV20-1 combines with J gene TRBJ2-1; either TRBD1 or TRBD2 may fit D (6 bases each). The CDR3 extends over 14 amino acids. Germline loops: CDR1 DFQATT, CDR2 SNEGSKA (reference sequence). Written as DNA, the CDR3 is TGCAGTGCTAGTGTATTTGGGGGGCGCAATGAGAAGTTCTTC. The encoded protein is CSASVFGGRNEKFF.

This chain uses TRBV7-8 with TRBJ1-5, with a weak D call TRBD1 (5 bases). Germline V gives CDR1 SGHVS, CDR2 FQNEAQ. The CDR3 has 16 residues. V was shortened by 4 bases and J by 2 bases, with 15 bases between the two germline ends. As DNA, the CDR3 is TGTGCCAGCAGCTCCATAGAAGGGGTGCGCAATCAGCCCCAGCATTTT. Its translation: CASSSIEGVRNQPQHF. The entire variable domain, with the rest obtained from reference TRBV7-8 and TRBJ1-5, is as follows: GAGVSQSPRYKVAKRGQDVALRCDPISGHVSLFWYQQALGQGPEFLTYFQNEAQLDKSGLPSDRFFAERPEGSVSTLKIQRTQQEDSAVYLCASSSIEGVRNQPQHFGDGTRLSIL.

On this clonotype: A much larger clone is a single base away; this may be a read error. In DNA form, the CDR3 reads TGTGCCAGCAGTGAAGGAGCGGGAGTGCCAGGAGAGCACTTCTTC. It yields the protein CASSEGAGVPGEHFF. The chain carries TRBV6-1 and TRBJ2-1; 8 nucleotides line up with TRBD2. From germline, CDR1 is MNHNS and CDR2 SASEGT. The CDR3 runs 15 residues.

V gene TRBV20-1 combines with J gene TRBJ2-7; tentatively, D is TRBD1 (5 bases). Germline V lookup: CDR1 DFQATT, CDR2 SNEGSKA (reference sequence). The V gene lost 4 bases and the J gene lost 0 bases, with 13 bases spanning the gap. This CDR3 has 14 amino acids. The CDR3 DNA reads as TGCAGTGCTAAAGATTCCAGGGCCTCCTACGAGCAGTACTTC. Amino acids: CSAKDSRASYEQYF.

This clonotype appeared a few times. The V call is TRBV4-1, the J call TRBJ2-1, with TRBD1 matching over 9 bases. The CDR3 contains 17 residues. The V and J ends lost 0 bases and 1 base, in that order; junction bases with no gene match: 4. Germline CDR1 and CDR2: MGHRA and YSYEKL. CDR3 DNA sequence: TGCGCCAGCAGCCAAGAAGTACAGGGGGCATCCTACAATGAGCAGTTCTTC. This encodes CASSQEVQGASYNEQFF.

On this clonotype itself: A junction boundary mismatches the germline segment, possibly from a read error. The CDR3 DNA reads as TGCCGTGCTCGAAACCCCAGGGGGGGACAGGGCTTCTACAATGAGCAGTTCTTC. Its translation: CRARNPRGGQGFYNEQFF. The V and J genes are TRBV20-1 and TRBJ2-1, with 9 bases aligning to TRBD1. The CDR3 runs 18 residues. CDR1 is DFQATT and CDR2 is SNEGSKA in the germline V gene (reference sequence).

This clonotype was observed many times. J is TRBJ1-2 and V is TRBV6-5, with D perhaps matching TRBD1 (6 bases). Deletions cut 0 bases from V and 9 bases from J, with 14 bases between. The CDR3 spans 14 residues. Germline lookup yields CDR1 MNHEY and CDR2 SVGAGI. The CDR3 spells CASSYSYRDASYTF. DNA for the CDR3: TGTGCCAGCAGTTACTCGTACAGGGATGCGAGCTACACCTTC.

In the case of this clonotype: Given a much more abundant clone one base away, this may be a read error. The CDR3 DNA reads as TGTGCCGGCAGTGGCAGCGGGGGGGGAGAGACCCAGTACTTC. It translates to CAGSGSGGGETQYF. The chain employs TRBV6-1 and TRBJ2-5; 10 bases map to TRBD2. This CDR3 has 14 amino acids. The germline CDR1 and CDR2 sequences are MNHNS and SASEGT.

This clonotype showed up just once. This sequence joins TRBV19 and TRBJ1-4, with D maybe TRBD1 (5 bases). CDR1 and CDR2 from the germline V gene are LNHDA and SQIVND (reference sequence). The V and J ends lost 6 bases and 8 bases respectively, with 22 bases between them. The CDR3 has 16 residues. CDR3 DNA sequence: TGTGCCAGTAGGTCCGGGACTACGTATTTTCCCGAAAAACTGTTTTTT. The encoded protein is CASRSGTTYFPEKLFF. The entire variable domain, with the rest obtained from reference TRBV19 and TRBJ1-4, is as follows: DGGITQSPKYLFRKEGQNVTLSCEQNLNHDAMYWYRQDPGQGLRLIYYSQIVNDFQKGDIAEGYSVSREKKESFPLTVTSAQKNPTAFYLCASRSGTTYFPEKLFFGSGTQLSVL.

This clonotype showed up just once. A junction boundary mismatches the germline segment, possibly from a read error. The chain has TRBV10-3 and TRBJ2-6; TRBD1 matches 7 bases. CDR1 is ENHRY and CDR2 is SYGVKD in the germline V gene. CDR3 length equals 18 residues. The CDR3 region is CVIAPVTGAYSGANVLTF. CDR3 DNA sequence: TGTGTCATCGCCCCCGTTACAGGGGCCTACTCTGGGGCCAACGTCCTGACTTTC.

Notes on this clonotype: Since a much larger clone is just one base distant, this may be a read error. The chain combines TRBV11-3 with TRBJ2-5; TRBD2 matches 11 bases. The CDR3 spans 16 residues. The V gene's germline CDR1 is SGHNT and CDR2 YENEEA. CDR3 region: CASSLDSGRAGETQHF. For the CDR3, the DNA is TGTGCCAGCAGCTTAGATAGCGGGAGGGCCGGAGAGACCCAGCACTTC.

The chain has TRBV20-1 and TRBJ2-3; D remains unclear. The V and J ends lost 6 bases and 3 bases respectively, with 7 bases between them. CDR1 DFQATT and CDR2 SNEGSKA come from the germline V gene (reference sequence). This CDR3 spans 11 amino acids. In DNA form, the CDR3 reads TGCAGTGCCAGCCTTACAGATACGCAGTATTTT. This translates into CSASLTDTQYF.

A note on this clonotype: The junction does not match germline at one end; this may be a read error. This chain uses TRBV29-1 with TRBJ2-7, with D perhaps matching TRBD1 (5 bases). From germline, CDR1 is SQVTM and CDR2 ANQGSEA. The CDR3 runs 11 residues. In DNA form, the CDR3 reads TGCATCGTCGACAGCCTCTACGAGCAATACTTC. Its protein product is CIVDSLYEQYF.

The chain couples TRBV5-4 to TRBJ2-7; TRBD2 agrees at 7 bases. CDR1 is SGHNT and CDR2 is YYREEE in the germline V gene (reference sequence). After removal of 0 bases from V and 10 bases from J, the junction contained 4 bases not matched to a gene. This CDR3 region has 12 residues. CDR3 loop: CASSLDGGSQYF. CDR3 sequence (DNA): TGTGCCAGCAGCTTGGACGGCGGGAGCCAGTACTTC.

This clonotype was seen ten or more times. V gene TRBV20-1 combines with J gene TRBJ1-2; 9 bases fit TRBD1. Germline V lookup: CDR1 DFQATT, CDR2 SNEGSKA (reference sequence). The CDR3 covers 16 residues. V dropped 5 bases and J dropped 3; count of bases not matched to a gene: 13. CDR3 in amino acids: CSARDREKLGDYGYTF. CDR3 nucleotide sequence: TGCAGTGCTCGGGACAGGGAAAAACTCGGGGACTATGGCTACACCTTC.

On this clonotype itself: A read error may account for a junction end that differs from germline. The chain recombines TRBV20-1 with TRBJ1-5, with a weak D call TRBD1 (5 bases). CDR3 length: 14 residues. Germline CDR1 reads DFQATT; CDR2 reads SNEGSKA (reference sequence). The CDR3 DNA follows: TGCAATGCTAGGAGAGGCAGGGTCGGTCAGCCCCAGCATTTT. It codes for CNARRGRVGQPQHF.

The chain recombines TRBV11-3 with TRBJ2-1, with 8 bases aligning to TRBD2. Germline V lookup: CDR1 SGHNT, CDR2 YENEEA. With 6 bases clipped from V and 12 bases from J, the junction kept 16 bases outside the gene matches. The CDR3 has 15 amino acids. This chain's CDR3 is CASSPLGTSGNLQFF. The CDR3, as DNA: TGTGCCAGCAGTCCTCTTGGTACTAGCGGAAATTTGCAGTTCTTC.

As for this clonotype: One junction end disagrees with the germline gene, perhaps due to a read error. The chain combines TRBV6-1 with TRBJ2-5, with 7 bases lining up with TRBD2. Germline V gene sequence: CDR1 MNHNS, CDR2 SASEGT. This CDR3 spans 15 amino acids. The CDR3 reads CASSQECRAGEAQYF. CDR3 in DNA: TGTGCCAGCAGTCAAGAGTGCAGGGCGGGAGAGGCCCAGTACTTC.